This T cell receptor (beta chain) emerged from a study of blood T cell repertoires in COVID-19. The CDR3 extends over 16 amino acids. V gave up 2 bases and J gave up 0 bases; unmatched junction bases: 5. Germline V lookup: CDR1 SGDLS, CDR2 YYNGEE. Method: immunoSEQ multiplex PCR; TCRdb's copy keeps in-frame clones and lacks some. The sample records roughly 240,000 clones, around 78% being singletons. The chain has TRBV9 and TRBJ2-3; 8 bases are shared with TRBD2. The receptor's source is a man between 60 and 70 years old who had recovered from COVID-19. The material sequenced was peripheral blood. CDR3 nucleotide sequence: TGTGCCAGCAGCGTCGTCGGGGGGGTTAGCACAGATACGCAGTATTTT. It specifies CASSVVGGVSTDTQYF.